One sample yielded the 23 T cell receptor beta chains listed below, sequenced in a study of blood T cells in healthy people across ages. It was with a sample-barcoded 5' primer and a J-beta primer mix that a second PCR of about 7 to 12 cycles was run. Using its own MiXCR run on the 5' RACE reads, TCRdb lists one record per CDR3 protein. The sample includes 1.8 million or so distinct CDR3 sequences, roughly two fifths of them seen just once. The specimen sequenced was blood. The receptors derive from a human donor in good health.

CDR3 DNA sequence: TGCGCCAGCAGCCATGGACTACCCCAAGAGACCCAGTACTTC. Translation gives CASSHGLPQETQYF. The V gene is TRBV5-1, the J gene TRBJ2-5, with TRBD2 as a possible D gene (6 bases). Germline CDR1 is SGHRS and CDR2 is YFSETQ. The CDR3 runs 14 residues. V was pared by 4 bases and J by 1 base, with 11 bases between.

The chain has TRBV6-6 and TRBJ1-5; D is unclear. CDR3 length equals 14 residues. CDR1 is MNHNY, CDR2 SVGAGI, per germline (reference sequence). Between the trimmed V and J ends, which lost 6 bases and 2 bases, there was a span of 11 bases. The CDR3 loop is CASRAAGGNQPQHF. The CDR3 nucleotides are TGTGCCAGCAGGGCCGCGGGTGGCAATCAGCCCCAGCATTTT.

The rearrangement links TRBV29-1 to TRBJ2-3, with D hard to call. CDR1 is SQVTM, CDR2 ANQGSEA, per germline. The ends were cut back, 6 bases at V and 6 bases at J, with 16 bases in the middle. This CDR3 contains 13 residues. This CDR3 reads CSVRWPEIDTQYF. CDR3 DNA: TGCAGCGTCAGGTGGCCAGAGATTGATACGCAGTATTTT.

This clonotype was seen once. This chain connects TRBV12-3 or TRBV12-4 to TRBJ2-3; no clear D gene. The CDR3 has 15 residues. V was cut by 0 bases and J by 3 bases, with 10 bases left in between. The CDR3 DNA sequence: TGTGCCAGCAGTTTAGCAAATATGAGGACAGATACGCAGTATTTT. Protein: CASSLANMRTDTQYF.

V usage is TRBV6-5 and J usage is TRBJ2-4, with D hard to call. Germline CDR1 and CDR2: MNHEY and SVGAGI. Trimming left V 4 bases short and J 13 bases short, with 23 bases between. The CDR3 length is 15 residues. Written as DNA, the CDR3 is TGTGCCAGCAGTTCCAGGTTCTCGGATTACAATGAGCAGTACTTC. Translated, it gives CASSSRFSDYNEQYF.

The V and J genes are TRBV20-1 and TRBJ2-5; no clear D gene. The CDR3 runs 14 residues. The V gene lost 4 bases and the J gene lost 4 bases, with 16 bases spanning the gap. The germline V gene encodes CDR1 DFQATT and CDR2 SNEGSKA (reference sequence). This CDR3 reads CSANSGYSRETQYF. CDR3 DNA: TGCAGTGCTAACTCTGGATACAGTAGAGAGACCCAGTACTTC.

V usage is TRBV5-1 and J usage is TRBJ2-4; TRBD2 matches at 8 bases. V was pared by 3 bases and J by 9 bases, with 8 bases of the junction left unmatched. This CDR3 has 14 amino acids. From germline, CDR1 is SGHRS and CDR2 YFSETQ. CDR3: CASSSGLGGSIQYF. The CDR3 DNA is TGCGCCAGCAGCTCGGGACTAGGGGGGAGCATTCAGTACTTC.

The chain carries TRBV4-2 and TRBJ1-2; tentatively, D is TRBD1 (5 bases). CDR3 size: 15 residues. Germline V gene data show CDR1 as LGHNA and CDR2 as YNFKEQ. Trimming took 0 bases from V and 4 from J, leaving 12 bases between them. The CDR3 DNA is TGTGCCAGCAGCCAAGAGTCAGGGTTGGGCTATGGCTACACCTTC. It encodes CASSQESGLGYGYTF.

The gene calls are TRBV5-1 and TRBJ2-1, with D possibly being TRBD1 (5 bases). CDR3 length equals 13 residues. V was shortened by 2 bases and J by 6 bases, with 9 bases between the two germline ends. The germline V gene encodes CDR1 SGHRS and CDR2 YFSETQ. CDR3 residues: CASSFGQINEQFF. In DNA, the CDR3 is TGCGCCAGCAGCTTCGGACAAATCAATGAGCAGTTCTTC. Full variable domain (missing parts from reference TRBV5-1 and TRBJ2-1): KAGVTQTPRYLIKTRGQQVTLSCSPISGHRSVSWYQQTPGQGLQFLFEYFSETQRNKGNFPGRFSGRQFSNSRSEMNVSTLELGDSALYLCASSFGQINEQFFGPGTRLTVL.

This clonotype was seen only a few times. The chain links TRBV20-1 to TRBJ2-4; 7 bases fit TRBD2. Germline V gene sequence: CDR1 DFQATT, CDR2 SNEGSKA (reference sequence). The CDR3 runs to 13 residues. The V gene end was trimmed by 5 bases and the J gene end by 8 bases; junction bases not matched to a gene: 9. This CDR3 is CSASSGALDIQYF. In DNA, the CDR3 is TGCAGTGCTTCCAGCGGGGCCTTGGACATTCAGTACTTC.

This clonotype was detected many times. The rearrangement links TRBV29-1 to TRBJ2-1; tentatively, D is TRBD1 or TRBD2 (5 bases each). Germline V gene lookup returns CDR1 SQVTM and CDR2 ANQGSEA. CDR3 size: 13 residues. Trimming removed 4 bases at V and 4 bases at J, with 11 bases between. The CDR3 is CSVGDGFYNEQFF. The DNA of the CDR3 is TGCAGCGTTGGGGACGGGTTTTACAATGAGCAGTTCTTC.

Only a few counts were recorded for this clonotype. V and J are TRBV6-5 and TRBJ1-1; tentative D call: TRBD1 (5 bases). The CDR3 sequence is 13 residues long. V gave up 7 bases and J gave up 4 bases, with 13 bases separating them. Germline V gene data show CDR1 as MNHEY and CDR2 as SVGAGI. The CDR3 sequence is CASTWGSSTEAFF. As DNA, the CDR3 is TGTGCCAGCACCTGGGGCTCCAGCACTGAAGCTTTCTTT.

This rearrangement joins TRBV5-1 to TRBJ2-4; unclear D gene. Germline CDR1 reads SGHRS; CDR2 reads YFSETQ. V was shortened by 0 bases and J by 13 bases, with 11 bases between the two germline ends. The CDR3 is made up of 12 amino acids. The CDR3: CASSLDREGQYF. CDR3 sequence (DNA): TGCGCCAGCAGCTTGGATCGAGAAGGACAGTACTTC.

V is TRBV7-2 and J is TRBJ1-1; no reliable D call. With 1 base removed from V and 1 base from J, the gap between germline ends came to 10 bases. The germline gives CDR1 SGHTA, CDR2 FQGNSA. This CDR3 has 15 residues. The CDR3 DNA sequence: TGTGCCAGCAGCTTAGTCAAGTGGGCGAACACTGAAGCTTTCTTT. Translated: CASSLVKWANTEAFF.

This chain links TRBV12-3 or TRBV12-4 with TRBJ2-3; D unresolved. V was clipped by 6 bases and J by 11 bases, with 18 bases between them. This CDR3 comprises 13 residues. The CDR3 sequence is CASRPGLGWQQYF. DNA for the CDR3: TGTGCCAGCAGACCGGGCCTCGGATGGCAGCAGTATTTT.

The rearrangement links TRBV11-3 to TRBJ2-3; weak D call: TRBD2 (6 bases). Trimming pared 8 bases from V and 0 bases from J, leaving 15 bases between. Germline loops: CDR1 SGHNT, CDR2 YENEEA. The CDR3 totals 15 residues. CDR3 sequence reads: CASGLGLPSTDTQYF. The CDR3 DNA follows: TGTGCCAGCGGGCTGGGACTGCCTAGCACAGATACGCAGTATTTT.

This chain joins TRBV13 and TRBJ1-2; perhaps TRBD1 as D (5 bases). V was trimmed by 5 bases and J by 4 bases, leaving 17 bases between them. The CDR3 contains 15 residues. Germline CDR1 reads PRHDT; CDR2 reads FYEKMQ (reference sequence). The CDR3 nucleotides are TGTGCCAGCAGCCCCCTCAGGGAATTAGGCTATGGCTACACCTTC. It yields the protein CASSPLRELGYGYTF.

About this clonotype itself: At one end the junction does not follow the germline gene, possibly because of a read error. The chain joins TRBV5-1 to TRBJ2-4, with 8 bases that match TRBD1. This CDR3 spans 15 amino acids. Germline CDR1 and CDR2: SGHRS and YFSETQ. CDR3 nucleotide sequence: TGCACCAGCAGCTTTGGACAGGGTACCTACAATGAGCAGTACTTC. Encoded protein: CTSSFGQGTYNEQYF.

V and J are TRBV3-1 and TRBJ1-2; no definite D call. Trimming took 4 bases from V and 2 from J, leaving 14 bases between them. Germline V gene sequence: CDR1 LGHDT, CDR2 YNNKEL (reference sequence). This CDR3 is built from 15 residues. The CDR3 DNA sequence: TGTGCCAGCAGCCCTACGGGCGGTGAGAACTATGGCTACACCTTC. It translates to CASSPTGGENYGYTF.

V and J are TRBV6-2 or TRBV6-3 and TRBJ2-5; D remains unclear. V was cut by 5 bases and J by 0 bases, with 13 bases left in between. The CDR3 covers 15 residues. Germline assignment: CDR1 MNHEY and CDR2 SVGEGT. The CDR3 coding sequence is TGTGCCAGCAGTCGCAGCAACGAGTACCAAGAGACCCAGTACTTC. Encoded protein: CASSRSNEYQETQYF.

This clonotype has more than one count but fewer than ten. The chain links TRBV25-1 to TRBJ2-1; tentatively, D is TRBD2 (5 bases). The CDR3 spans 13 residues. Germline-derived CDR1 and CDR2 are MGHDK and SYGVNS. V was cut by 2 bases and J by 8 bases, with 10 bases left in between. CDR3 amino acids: CASSENGGDEQFF. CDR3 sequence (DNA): TGTGCCAGCAGTGAAAACGGAGGAGATGAGCAGTTCTTC.

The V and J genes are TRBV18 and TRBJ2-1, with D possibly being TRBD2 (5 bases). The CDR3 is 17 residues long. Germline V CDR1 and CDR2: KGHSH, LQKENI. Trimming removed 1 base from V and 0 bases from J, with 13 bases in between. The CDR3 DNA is TGTGCCAGCTCACCACGCGTGGACTTGAGCTCCTACAATGAGCAGTTCTTC. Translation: CASSPRVDLSSYNEQFF.

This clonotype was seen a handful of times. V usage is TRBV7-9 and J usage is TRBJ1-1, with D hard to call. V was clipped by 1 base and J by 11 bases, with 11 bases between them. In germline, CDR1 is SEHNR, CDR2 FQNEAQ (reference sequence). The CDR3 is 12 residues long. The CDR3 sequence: CASSLVWVGAFF. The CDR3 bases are TGTGCCAGCAGCTTAGTCTGGGTGGGGGCTTTCTTT. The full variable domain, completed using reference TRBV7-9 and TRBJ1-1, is DTGVSQNPRHKITKRGQNVTFRCDPISEHNRLYWYRQTLGQGPEFLTYFQNEAQLEKSRLLSDRFSAERPKGSFSTLEIQRTEQGDSAMYLCASSLVWVGAFFGQGTRLTVV.